This TCR beta chain was recorded in a study of T cell changes during pregnancy in multiple sclerosis. This clone came up a few times. This CDR3 spans 15 amino acids. Germline V gives CDR1 SGHTS, CDR2 YDEGEE. J gave up 4 bases and V 4 bases, and 4 bases lay outside the gene matches. Only in-frame clones appear in the TCRdb table, and some are missing; sequencing was by immunoSEQ multiplex PCR. Of some 39,000 clones listed, 80% to 95% are singletons. The material sequenced was PBMCs (not recorded whether the cells were cultured). This chain joins TRBV5-8 and TRBJ2-1; 11 nucleotides line up with TRBD2. The clonotype was recovered from a female donor with multiple sclerosis, enrolled in a pregnancy study. The CDR3 sequence is CASSPGTSGYNEQFF. The CDR3 DNA sequence: TGTGCCAGCAGCCCAGGGACTAGCGGATACAATGAGCAGTTCTTC.